This T cell receptor (beta chain) was profiled in a study of T cells after yellow fever vaccination. Whole-study context: With SMART-Seq v4 Ultra Low Input, the fractions containing low cell numbers were prepared.

J lost 5 bases, V lost 4 bases, and 7 bases had no gene match. Germline lookup yields CDR1 LGHNA and CDR2 YSLEER. CDR3 length: 16 amino acids. A few counts support this clonotype. Its specificity is not known. TCRdb called the 5' RACE reads again in MiXCR, with one record for every CDR3 protein. The sample contains a few hundred thousand distinct CDR3 sequences, about a sixth of which appear only once. Findings and caveats of the study: Most primary-vaccination clones recurred post-booster (nearly 98% CD4, roughly 87% CD8).

The starting material was PBMCs, obtained less than 6 days after the first yellow fever vaccination. The chain uses TRBV4-3 and TRBJ1-6; 8 bases map to TRBD1. The origin of this receptor is a man younger than 35 who received the YFV17D yellow fever vaccine. In nucleotides, the CDR3 is TGCGCCAGCAGCCCTTACAGGGGGATAAATAATTCACCCCTCCACTTT. The encoded protein is CASSPYRGINNSPLHF.